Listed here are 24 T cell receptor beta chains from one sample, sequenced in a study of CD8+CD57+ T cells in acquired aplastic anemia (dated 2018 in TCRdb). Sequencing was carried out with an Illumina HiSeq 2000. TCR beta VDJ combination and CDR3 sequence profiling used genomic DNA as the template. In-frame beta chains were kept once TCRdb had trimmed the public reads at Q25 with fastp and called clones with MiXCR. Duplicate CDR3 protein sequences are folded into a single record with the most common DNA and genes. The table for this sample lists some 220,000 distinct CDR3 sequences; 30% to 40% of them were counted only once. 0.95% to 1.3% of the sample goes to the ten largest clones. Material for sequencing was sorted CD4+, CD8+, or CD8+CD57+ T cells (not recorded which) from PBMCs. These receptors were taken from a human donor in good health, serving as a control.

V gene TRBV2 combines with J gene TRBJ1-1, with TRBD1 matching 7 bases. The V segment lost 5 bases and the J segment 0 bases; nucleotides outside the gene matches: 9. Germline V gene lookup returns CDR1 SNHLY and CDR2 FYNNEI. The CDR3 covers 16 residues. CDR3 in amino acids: CASSRAGTAMNTEAFF. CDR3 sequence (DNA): TGTGCCAGCAGTAGAGCTGGGACAGCGATGAACACTGAAGCTTTCTTT.

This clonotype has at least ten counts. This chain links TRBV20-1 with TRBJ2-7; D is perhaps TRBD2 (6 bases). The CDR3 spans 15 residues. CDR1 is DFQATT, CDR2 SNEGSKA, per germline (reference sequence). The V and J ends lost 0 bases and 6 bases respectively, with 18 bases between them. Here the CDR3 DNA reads TGCAGTGCTAGAGATCCGCGGCTAGCGCCGGGCGAGCAGTACTTC. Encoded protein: CSARDPRLAPGEQYF.

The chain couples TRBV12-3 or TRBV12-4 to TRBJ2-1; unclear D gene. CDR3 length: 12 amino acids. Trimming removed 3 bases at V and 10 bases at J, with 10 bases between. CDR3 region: CASSFGPYEQFF. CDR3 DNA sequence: TGTGCCAGCAGTTTTGGCCCCTACGAGCAGTTCTTC.

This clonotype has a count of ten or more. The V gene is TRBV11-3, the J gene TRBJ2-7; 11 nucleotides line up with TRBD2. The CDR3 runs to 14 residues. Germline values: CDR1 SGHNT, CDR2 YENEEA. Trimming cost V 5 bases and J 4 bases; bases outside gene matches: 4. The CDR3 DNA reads TGTGCCAGCAGCGACGGGACTAGCGGATACGAGCAGTACTTC. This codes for CASSDGTSGYEQYF. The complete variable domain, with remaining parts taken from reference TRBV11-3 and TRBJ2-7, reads EAGVVQSPRYKIIEKKQPVAFWCNPISGHNTLYWYLQNLGQGPELLIRYENEEAVDDSQLPKDRFSAERLKGVDSTLKIQPAELGDSAVYLCASSDGTSGYEQYFGPGTRLTVT.

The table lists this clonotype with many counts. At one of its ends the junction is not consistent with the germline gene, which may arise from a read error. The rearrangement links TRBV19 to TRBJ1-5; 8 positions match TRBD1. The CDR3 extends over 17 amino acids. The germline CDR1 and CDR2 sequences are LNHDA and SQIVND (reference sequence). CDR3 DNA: TGTGCCAGCAGTAGACAGGGGACGGCGCCTGGAAATCAGCCCCAGCATTTT. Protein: CASSRQGTAPGNQPQHF.

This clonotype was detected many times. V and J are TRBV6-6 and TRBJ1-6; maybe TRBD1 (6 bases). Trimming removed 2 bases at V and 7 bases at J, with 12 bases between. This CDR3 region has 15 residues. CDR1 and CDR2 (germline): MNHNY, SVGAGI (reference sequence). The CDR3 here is CASSYQGPGNSPLHF. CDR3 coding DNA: TGTGCCAGCAGTTACCAGGGGCCAGGGAATTCACCCCTCCACTTT.

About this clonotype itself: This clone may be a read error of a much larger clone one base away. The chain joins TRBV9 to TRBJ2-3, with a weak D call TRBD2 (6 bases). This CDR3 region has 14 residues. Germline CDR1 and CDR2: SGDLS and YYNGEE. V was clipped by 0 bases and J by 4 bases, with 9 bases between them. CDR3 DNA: TGTGCCAGCAGCGTAGAAGGGGAGGCAGATACGCAGTATTTT. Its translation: CASSVEGEADTQYF.

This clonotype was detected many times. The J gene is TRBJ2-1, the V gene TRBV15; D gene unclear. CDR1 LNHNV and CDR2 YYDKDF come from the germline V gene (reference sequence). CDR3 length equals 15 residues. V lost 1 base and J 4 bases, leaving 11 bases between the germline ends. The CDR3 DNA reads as TGTGCCACCAGCAGAGCGGTCTTACTATACAATGAGCAGTTCTTC. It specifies CATSRAVLLYNEQFF.

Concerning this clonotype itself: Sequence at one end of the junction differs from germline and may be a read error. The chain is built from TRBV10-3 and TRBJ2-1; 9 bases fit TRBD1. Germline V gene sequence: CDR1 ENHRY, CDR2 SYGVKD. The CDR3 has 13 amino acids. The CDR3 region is CASSPGQGPEQFF. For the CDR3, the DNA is TGTGCCAGCAGTCCGGGACAGGGTCCTGAGCAGTTCTTC.

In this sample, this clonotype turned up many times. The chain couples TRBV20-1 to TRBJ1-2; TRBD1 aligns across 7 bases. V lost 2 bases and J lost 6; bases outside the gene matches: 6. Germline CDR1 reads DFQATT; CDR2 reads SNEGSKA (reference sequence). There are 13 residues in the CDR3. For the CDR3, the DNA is TGCAGTGCTAGATCACAGGGGTCTAATGGCTACACCTTC. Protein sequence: CSARSQGSNGYTF.

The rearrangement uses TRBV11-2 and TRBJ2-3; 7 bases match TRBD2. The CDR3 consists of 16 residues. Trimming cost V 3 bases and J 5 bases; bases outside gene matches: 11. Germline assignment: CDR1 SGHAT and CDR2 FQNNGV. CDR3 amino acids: CASSFGSSGDGDTQYF. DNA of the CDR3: TGTGCCAGCAGCTTTGGTTCAAGCGGGGATGGAGATACGCAGTATTTT.

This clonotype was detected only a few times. The CDR3 coding sequence is TGTGCCACGCGTAGGTTGAACACTGAAGCTTTCTTT. This gives the protein CATRRLNTEAFF. The chain recombines TRBV6-1 with TRBJ1-1; D gene ambiguous. The V gene lost 10 bases and the J gene lost 0 bases, with 9 bases spanning the gap. Germline-derived CDR1 and CDR2 are MNHNS and SASEGT. This CDR3 region has 12 residues.

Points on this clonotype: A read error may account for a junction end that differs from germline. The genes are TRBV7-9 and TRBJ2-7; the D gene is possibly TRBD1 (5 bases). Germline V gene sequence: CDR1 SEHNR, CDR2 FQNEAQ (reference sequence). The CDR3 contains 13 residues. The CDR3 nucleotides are TGTGCCTGCAGCTTAGCAGGGACCTACGAGCAGTACTTC. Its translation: CACSLAGTYEQYF.

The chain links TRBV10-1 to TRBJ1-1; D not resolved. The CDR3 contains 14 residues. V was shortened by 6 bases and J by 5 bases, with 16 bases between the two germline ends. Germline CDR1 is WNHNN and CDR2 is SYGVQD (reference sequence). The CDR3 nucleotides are TGCGCCAGCAGCCGCGACCGTCGGGGAACTGAAGCTTTCTTT. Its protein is CASSRDRRGTEAFF.

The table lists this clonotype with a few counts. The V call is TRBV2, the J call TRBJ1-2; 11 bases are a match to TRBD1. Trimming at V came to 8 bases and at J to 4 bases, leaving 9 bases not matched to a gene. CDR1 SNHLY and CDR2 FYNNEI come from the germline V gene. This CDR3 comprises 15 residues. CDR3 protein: CASRSPGTGGYGYTF. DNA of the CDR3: TGTGCCAGCCGATCCCCCGGGACAGGGGGCTATGGCTACACCTTC. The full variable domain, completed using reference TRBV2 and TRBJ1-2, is EPEVTQTPSHQVTQMGQEVILRCVPISNHLYFYWYRQILGQKVEFLVSFYNNEISEKSEIFDDQFSVERPDGSNFTLKIRSTKLEDSAMYFCASRSPGTGGYGYTFGSGTRLTVV.

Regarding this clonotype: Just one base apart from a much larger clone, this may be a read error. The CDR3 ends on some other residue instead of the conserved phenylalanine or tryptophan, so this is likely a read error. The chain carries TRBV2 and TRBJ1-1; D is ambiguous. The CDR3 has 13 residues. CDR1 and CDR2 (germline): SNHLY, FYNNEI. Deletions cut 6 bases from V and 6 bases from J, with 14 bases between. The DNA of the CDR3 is TGTGCCAGCAGAGACGGGGTAGGACCTGAAGCTTTCTCT. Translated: CASRDGVGPEAFS.

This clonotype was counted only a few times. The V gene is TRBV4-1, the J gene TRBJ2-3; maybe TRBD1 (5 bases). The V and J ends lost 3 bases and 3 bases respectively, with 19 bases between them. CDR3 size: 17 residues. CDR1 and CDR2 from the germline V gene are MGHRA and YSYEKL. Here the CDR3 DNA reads TGCGCCAGCAGCCACGCAGGCTTAGGGGAAGGGACAGATACGCAGTATTTT. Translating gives CASSHAGLGEGTDTQYF.

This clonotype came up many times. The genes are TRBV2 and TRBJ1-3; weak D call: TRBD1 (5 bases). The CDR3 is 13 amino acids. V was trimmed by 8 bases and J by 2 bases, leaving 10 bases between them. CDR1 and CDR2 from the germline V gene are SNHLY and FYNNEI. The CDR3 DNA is TGTGCCAGCCTTCTGGGGCCTGGAAACACCATATATTTT. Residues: CASLLGPGNTIYF.

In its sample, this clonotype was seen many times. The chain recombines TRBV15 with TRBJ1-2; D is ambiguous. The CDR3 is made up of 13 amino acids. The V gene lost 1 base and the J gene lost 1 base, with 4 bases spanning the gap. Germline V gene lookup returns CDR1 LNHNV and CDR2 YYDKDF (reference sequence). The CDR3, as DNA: TGTGCCACCAGCAGAGCTTATAACTATGGCTACACCTTC. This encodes CATSRAYNYGYTF.

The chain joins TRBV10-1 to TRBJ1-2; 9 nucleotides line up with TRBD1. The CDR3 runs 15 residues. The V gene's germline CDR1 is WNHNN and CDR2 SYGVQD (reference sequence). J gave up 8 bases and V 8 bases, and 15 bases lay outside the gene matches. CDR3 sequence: CASSWDRETSGGYTF. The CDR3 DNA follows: TGCGCCAGCTCATGGGACAGGGAGACCAGCGGCGGCTACACCTTC.

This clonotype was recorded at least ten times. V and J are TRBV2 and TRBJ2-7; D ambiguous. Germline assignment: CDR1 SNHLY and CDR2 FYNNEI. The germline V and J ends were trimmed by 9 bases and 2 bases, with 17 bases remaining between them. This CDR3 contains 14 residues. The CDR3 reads CASNFRIDTYEQYF. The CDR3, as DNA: TGTGCCAGTAACTTCCGGATCGATACCTACGAGCAGTACTTC.

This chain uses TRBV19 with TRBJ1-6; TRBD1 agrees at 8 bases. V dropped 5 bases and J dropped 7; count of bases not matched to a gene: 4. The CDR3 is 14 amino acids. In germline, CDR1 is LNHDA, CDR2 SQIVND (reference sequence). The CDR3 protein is CASSSTGGNSPLHF. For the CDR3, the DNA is TGTGCCAGTAGTTCTACAGGGGGAAATTCACCCCTCCACTTT.

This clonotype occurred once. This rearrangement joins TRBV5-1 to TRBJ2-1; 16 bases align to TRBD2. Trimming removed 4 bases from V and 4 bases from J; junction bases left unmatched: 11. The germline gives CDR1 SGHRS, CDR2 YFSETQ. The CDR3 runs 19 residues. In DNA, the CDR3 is TGCGCCAGCAGCCCGACGGGGACTAGCGGGGGGGCGGTATACAATGAGCAGTTCTTC. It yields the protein CASSPTGTSGGAVYNEQFF.

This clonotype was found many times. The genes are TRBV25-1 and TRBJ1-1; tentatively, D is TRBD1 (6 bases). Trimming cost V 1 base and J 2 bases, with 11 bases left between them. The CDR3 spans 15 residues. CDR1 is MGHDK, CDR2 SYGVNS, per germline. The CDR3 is CASSELQGSNTEAFF. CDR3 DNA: TGTGCCAGCAGTGAATTACAGGGCAGCAACACTGAAGCTTTCTTT.